This T cell receptor (beta chain) was recorded in a study of T-cell reconstitution after alpha-beta-depleted transplantation in children. From germline, CDR1 is ENHRY and CDR2 SYGVKD. This CDR3 has 15 amino acids. Trimming took 3 bases from V and 7 from J; bases not matched to a gene: 11. This clonotype occurred a few times. Construction of the TCRbeta library involved unique molecular identifiers. TCRdb reprocessed the PCR reads via MiXCR and lists one record per CDR3 protein. The sample includes 400,000 to 550,000 distinct CDR3 sequences, 8% to 11% of them seen just once. This sample comprised PBMCs, obtained before TCRalphabeta/CD19-depleted stem cell transplant. The V gene is TRBV10-3, the J gene TRBJ2-7, with TRBD1 identical over 8 bases. This receptor was obtained from a child younger than 10 with inherited bone marrow failure, due to receive a stem cell transplant. The CDR3 region is CAISDDRGHRREQYF. The CDR3 DNA reads TGTGCCATCAGTGATGACAGGGGCCACCGGAGGGAGCAGTACTTC.